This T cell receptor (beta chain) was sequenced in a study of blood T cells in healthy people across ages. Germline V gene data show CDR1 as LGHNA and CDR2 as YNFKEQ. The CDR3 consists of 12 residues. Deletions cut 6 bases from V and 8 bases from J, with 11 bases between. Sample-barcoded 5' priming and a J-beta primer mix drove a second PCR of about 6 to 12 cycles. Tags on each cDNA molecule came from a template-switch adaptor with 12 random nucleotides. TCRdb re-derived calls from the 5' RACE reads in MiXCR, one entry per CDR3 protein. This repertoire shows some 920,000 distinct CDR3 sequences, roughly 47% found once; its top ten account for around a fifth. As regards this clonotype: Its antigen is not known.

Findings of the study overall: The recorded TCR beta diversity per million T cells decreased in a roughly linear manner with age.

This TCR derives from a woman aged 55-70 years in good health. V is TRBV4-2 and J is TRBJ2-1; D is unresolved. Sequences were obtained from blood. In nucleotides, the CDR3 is TGTGCCAGCAGTCTTATTGGTGATGAGCAGTTCTTC. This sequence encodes CASSLIGDEQFF.